This TCR beta chain was documented in a study of blood T cell repertoires in COVID-19. Study information: Sources were T cells, B-cell-depleted T cells, or PBMCs; the material itself was cDNA or gDNA.

Per the authors' pipeline: Amplification from reference gene primers served as the basis for estimated nucleated cell counts. Here immunoSEQ multiplex PCR was the method, and the copy in TCRdb shows in-frame clones only, minus some. The V and J calls and clone size were taken over from that table, and D and trimming were inferred from the DNA. The sample carries fewer than 150,000 clones, around four fifths recorded once. Trimming left V 7 bases short and J 0 bases short, with 15 bases between. This CDR3 spans 15 amino acids. Germline assignment: CDR1 MGHDK and CDR2 SYGVNS. This study enrolled people aged 18 to 89 from about two dozen US geographic areas. Each participant's cohort was designated according to participant-reported clinical history.

V usage is TRBV25-1 and J usage is TRBJ2-5; the D gene is possibly TRBD2 (5 bases). Sequences were obtained from PBMCs or T cells enriched from blood (not recorded which). The TCR was taken from a man in his thirties or forties who had recovered from COVID-19. This chain's CDR3 is CASTHSGVYQETQYF. As DNA, the CDR3 is TGTGCCAGCACCCATTCCGGGGTGTACCAAGAGACCCAGTACTTC.